Here is one T cell receptor beta chain with its context. The antigen remains undetermined. The length of the CDR3 is 13 residues. The germline gives CDR1 SNHLY, CDR2 FYNNEI. The ends lost 8 bases at V and 4 bases at J; junction bases unmatched: 5. This specimen belongs to a study of cytomegalovirus exposure and HLA in healthy donors. Whole-study results and caveats: After further analysis at a later stage, some 15,000 TCR beta sequences were associated with HLA alleles at 0.05 false discovery rate. Investigators reported 150 to 200 TCR beta chains as tied to cytomegalovirus.

PCR employed 60 Vbeta and 13 Jbeta primers. TCRdb keeps only in-frame clones here, not all; method: immunoSEQ multiplex PCR. The repertoire has about 72,000 clones, 60% to 75% of them found once; the top ten carry about 20%. The rearrangement uses TRBV2 and TRBJ2-5; the match to TRBD2 covers 9 bases. Material for sequencing was PBMCs. The clonotype was recovered from a man aged 35 to 55 in good health and CMV-seropositive. CDR3 DNA: TGTGCCAGCGGGGGCGGGGGGGGAGAGACCCAGTACTTC. This sequence encodes CASGGGGGETQYF. Looking up the rest from reference TRBV2 and TRBJ2-5 gives the full variable domain: EPEVTQTPSHQVTQMGQEVILRCVPISNHLYFYWYRQILGQKVEFLVSFYNNEISEKSEIFDDQFSVERPDGSNFTLKIRSTKLEDSAMYFCASGGGGGETQYFGPGTRLLVL.